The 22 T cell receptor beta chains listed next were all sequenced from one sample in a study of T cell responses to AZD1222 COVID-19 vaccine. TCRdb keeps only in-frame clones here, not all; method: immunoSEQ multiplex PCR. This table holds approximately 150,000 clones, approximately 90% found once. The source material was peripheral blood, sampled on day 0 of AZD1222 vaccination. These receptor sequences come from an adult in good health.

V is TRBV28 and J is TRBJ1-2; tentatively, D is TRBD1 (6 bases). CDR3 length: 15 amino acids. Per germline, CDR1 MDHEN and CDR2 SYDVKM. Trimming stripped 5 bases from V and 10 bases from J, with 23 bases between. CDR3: CASSLLDLTTGSYTF. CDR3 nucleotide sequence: TGTGCCAGCAGTCTCCTCGATCTGACGACAGGTTCCTACACCTTC.

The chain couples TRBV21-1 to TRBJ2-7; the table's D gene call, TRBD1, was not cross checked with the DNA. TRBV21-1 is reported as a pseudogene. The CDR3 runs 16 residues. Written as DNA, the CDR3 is TGTGCCAGCAGCAAGAAGTTCGGGACAGGGGGATACGAGCAGTACTTC. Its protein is CASSKKFGTGGYEQYF.

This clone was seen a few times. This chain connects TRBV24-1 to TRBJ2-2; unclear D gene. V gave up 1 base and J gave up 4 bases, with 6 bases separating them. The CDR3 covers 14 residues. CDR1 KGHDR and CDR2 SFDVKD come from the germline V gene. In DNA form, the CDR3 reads TGTGCCACCAGTGATTTCGAAGCCACCGGGGAGCTGTTTTTT. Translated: CATSDFEATGELFF.

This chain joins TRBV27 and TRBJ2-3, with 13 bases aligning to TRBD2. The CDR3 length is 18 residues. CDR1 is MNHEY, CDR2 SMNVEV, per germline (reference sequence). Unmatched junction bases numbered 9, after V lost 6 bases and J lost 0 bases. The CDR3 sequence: CASSYTGLAGYSTDTQYF. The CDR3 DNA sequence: TGTGCCAGCAGCTACACGGGACTAGCGGGGTATAGCACAGATACGCAGTATTTT.

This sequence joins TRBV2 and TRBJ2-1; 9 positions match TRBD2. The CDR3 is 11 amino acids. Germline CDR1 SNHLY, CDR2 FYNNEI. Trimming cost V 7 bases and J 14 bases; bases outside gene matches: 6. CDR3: CASKLAGWEFF. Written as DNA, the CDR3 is TGTGCCAGCAAGCTAGCGGGGTGGGAGTTCTTC. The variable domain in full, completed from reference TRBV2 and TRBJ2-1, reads EPEVTQTPSHQVTQMGQEVILRCVPISNHLYFYWYRQILGQKVEFLVSFYNNEISEKSEIFDDQFSVERPDGSNFTLKIRSTKLEDSAMYFCASKLAGWEFFGPGTRLTVL.

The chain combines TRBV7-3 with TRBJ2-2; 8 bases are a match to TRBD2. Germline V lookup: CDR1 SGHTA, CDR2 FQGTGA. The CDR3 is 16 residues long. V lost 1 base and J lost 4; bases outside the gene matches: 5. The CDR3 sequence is CASSLRQREGTGELFF. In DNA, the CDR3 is TGTGCCAGCAGCTTAAGGCAACGGGAGGGCACCGGGGAGCTGTTTTTT.

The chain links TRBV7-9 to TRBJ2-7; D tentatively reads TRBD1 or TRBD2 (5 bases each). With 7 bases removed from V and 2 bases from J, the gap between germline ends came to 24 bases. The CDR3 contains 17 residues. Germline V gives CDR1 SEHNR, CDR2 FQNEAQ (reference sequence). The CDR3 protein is CASTNGSGLGRTYEQYF. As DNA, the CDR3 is TGTGCCAGCACCAACGGGTCCGGGCTGGGACGGACCTACGAGCAGTACTTC.

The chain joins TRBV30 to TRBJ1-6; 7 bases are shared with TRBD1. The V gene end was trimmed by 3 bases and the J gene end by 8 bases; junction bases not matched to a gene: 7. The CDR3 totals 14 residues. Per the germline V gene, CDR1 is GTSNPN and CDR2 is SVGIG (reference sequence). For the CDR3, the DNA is TGTGCCTGGAGACAGGGGCAGGGTTATTCACCCCTCCACTTT. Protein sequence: CAWRQGQGYSPLHF.

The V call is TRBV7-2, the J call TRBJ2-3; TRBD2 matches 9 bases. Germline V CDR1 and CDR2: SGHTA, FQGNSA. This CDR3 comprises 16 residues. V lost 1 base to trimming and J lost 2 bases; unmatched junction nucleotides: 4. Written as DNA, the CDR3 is TGTGCCAGCAGCTTAGAGGCGGGAGGGCCCACAGATACGCAGTATTTT. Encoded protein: CASSLEAGGPTDTQYF.

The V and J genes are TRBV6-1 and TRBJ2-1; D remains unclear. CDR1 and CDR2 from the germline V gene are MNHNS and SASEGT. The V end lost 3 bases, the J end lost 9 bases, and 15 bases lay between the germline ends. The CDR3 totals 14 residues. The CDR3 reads CASSDLGYVGEQFF. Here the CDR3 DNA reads TGTGCCAGCAGTGACCTGGGTTACGTAGGTGAGCAGTTCTTC.

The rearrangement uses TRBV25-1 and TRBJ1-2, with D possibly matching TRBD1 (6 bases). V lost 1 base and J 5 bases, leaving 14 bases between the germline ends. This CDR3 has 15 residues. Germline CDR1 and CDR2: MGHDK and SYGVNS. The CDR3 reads CASSESPLQGYGYTF. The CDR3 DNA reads TGTGCCAGCAGTGAATCACCCCTCCAGGGGTATGGCTACACCTTC.

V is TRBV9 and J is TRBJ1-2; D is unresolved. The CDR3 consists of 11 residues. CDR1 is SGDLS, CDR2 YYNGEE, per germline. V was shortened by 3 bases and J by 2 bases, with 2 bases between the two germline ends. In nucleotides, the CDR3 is TGTGCCAGCAGCGACAACTATGGCTACACCTTC. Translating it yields CASSDNYGYTF.

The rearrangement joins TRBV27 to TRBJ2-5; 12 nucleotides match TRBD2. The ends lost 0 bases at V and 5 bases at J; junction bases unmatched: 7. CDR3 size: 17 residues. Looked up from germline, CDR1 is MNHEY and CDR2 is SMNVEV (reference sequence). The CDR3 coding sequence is TGTGCCAGCAGTTTATCGCGGACTAGCGGGATTAGGGAGACCCAGTACTTC. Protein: CASSLSRTSGIRETQYF.

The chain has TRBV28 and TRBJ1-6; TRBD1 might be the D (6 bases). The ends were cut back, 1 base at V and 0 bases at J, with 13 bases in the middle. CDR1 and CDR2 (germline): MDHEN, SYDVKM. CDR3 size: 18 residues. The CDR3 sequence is CASSLYHSRGSYNSPLHF. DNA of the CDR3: TGTGCCAGCAGTTTATACCATTCCAGGGGCTCCTATAATTCACCCCTCCACTTT.

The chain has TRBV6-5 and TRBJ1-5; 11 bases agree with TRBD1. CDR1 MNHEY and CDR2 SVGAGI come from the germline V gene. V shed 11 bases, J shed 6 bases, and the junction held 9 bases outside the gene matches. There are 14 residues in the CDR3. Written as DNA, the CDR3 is TGTGCCTCGGCACGGACAGGGGGCGGTCAGCCCCAGCATTTT. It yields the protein CASARTGGGQPQHF.

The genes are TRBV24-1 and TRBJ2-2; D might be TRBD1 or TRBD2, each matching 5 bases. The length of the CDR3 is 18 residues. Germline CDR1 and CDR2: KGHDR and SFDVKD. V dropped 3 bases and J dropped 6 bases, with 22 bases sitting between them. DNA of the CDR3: TGTGCCACCAGTGATCCCCGGGTCGGGGCCCAGGCGTCCGGGGAGCTGTTTTTT. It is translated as CATSDPRVGAQASGELFF.

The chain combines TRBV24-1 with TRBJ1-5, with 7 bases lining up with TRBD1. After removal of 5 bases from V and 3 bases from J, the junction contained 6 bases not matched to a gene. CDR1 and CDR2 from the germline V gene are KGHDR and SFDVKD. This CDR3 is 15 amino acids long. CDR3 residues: CATSGSGQHNQPQHF. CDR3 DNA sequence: TGTGCCACCAGTGGATCGGGACAGCACAATCAGCCCCAGCATTTT.

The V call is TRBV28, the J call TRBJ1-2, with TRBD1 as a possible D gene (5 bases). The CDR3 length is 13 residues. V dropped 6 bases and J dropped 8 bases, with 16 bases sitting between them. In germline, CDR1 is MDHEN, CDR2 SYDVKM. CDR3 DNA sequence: TGTGCCAGCAGCATAACAGGAGCACGGGGCTACACCTTC. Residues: CASSITGARGYTF.

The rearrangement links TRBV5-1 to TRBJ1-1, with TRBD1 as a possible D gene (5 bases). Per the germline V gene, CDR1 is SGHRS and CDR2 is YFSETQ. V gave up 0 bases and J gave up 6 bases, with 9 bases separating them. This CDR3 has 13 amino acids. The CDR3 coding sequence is TGCGCCAGCAGCTTGGAGCGGGGCCCTGAAGCTTTCTTT. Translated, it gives CASSLERGPEAFF.

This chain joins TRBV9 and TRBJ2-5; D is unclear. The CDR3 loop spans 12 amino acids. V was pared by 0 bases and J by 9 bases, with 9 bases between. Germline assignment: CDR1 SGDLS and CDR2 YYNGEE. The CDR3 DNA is TGTGCCAGCAGCGTAGGGGAAAGGGCCCAGTACTTC. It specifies CASSVGERAQYF.

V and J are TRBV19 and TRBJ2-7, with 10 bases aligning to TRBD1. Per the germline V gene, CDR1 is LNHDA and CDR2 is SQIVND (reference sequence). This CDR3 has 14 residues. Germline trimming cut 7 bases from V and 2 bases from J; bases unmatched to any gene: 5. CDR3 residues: CASTPGTGAYEQYF. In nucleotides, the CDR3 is TGTGCCAGTACCCCCGGGACAGGGGCCTACGAGCAGTACTTC.

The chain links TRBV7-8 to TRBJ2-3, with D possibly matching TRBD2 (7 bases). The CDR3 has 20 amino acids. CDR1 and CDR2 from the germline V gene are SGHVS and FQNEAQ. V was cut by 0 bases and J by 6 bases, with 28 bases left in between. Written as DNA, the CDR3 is TGTGCCAGCAGCTTAGCGTGGGGGGCTAGGGGCGGGAGAGCGAAGGATACGCAGTATTTT. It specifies CASSLAWGARGGRAKDTQYF. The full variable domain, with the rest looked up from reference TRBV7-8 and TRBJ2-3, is GAGVSQSPRYKVAKRGQDVALRCDPISGHVSLFWYQQALGQGPEFLTYFQNEAQLDKSGLPSDRFFAERPEGSVSTLKIQRTQQEDSAVYLCASSLAWGARGGRAKDTQYFGPGTRLTVL.